These 22 T cell receptor beta chains originate from one sample sequenced in a study of control samples from healthy donors and cancer patients (TCRdb year 2020). Library construction relied on the immunoSEQ multiplex PCR assay. The table comes from immuneACCESS by way of TCRdb, which keeps in-frame sequences with V and J called. Part of the clones is missing from these tables; in studies checked, under half for an unresolved V gene and the rest for unknown reasons. For this sample the table gives 100,000 to 120,000 clones, of which around 82% were detected only once. Together, the top ten hold 13% of the sample. The source material was blood. All receptors come from a woman in her forties or fifties in good health.

The rearrangement uses TRBV29-1 and TRBJ2-3; possible D gene TRBD2, 6 bases. The CDR3 consists of 17 residues. The germline V gene encodes CDR1 SQVTM and CDR2 ANQGSEA. V was cut by 4 bases and J by 6 bases, with 26 bases left in between. DNA for the CDR3: TGCAGCGTTGCGGGGGTAGCGGCGGAAAAACCGGCGGATACGCAGTATTTT. Its protein is CSVAGVAAEKPADTQYF.

The CDR3 loop reads CASSFPRDREGTEAFF. The CDR3 nucleotides read TGTGCCAGCAGCTTCCCACGGGACAGGGAAGGGACTGAAGCTTTCTTT. The chain joins TRBV7-8 to TRBJ1-1; 9 bases align to TRBD1. Losses at the gene ends were 3 bases for V and 5 bases for J; bases not matched to a gene: 10. The CDR3 has 16 residues. Per the germline V gene, CDR1 is SGHVS and CDR2 is FQNEAQ.

The chain employs TRBV12-5 and TRBJ2-7; D is unclear. CDR1 LGHNT and CDR2 FRNRAP come from the germline V gene. The CDR3 runs 14 residues. The V gene lost 0 bases and the J gene lost 5 bases, with 11 bases spanning the gap. The CDR3 loop reads CASGLVGDNDEQYF. DNA for the CDR3: TGTGCTAGTGGTTTGGTAGGAGATAACGACGAGCAGTACTTC.

The chain carries TRBV30 and TRBJ2-5; the D is unclear. The CDR3 extends over 14 amino acids. The V end lost 4 bases, the J end lost 7 bases, and 19 bases lay between the germline ends. Germline CDR1 GTSNPN, CDR2 SVGIG (reference sequence). The CDR3 here is CAWTKRTAGRTQYF. CDR3 sequence (DNA): TGTGCCTGGACTAAACGGACCGCCGGCCGGACCCAGTACTTC.

V usage is TRBV5-6 and J usage is TRBJ1-1; D gene uncertain. Germline lookup yields CDR1 SGHDT and CDR2 YYEEEE. V lost 0 bases to trimming and J lost 0 bases, with 12 bases between them. CDR3 length equals 16 residues. In nucleotides, the CDR3 is TGTGCCAGCAGCTTGGGGGGATACGGGATGAACACTGAAGCTTTCTTT. Amino acids: CASSLGGYGMNTEAFF. Combining the CDR3 with reference TRBV5-6 and TRBJ1-1 gives the whole variable domain DAGVTQSPTHLIKTRGQQVTLRCSPKSGHDTVSWYQQALGQGPQFIFQYYEEEERQRGNFPDRFSGHQFPNYSSELNVNALLLGDSALYLCASSLGGYGMNTEAFFGQGTRLTVV.

The chain joins TRBV6-5 to TRBJ1-5; 7 positions match TRBD1. The CDR3 has 15 amino acids. Per germline, CDR1 MNHEY and CDR2 SVGAGI. Losses at the gene ends were 2 bases for V and 3 bases for J; bases not matched to a gene: 4. This CDR3 reads CASSYGQADNQPQHF. The CDR3 coding sequence is TGTGCCAGCAGTTACGGACAGGCAGACAATCAGCCCCAGCATTTT.

The V call is TRBV3-1 (or the pseudogene TRBV3-2), the J call TRBJ2-2, with a weak D call TRBD1 (5 bases). The CDR3 extends over 14 amino acids. The ends were cut back, 7 bases at V and 5 bases at J, with 14 bases in the middle. Looked up from germline, CDR1 is LGHDT and CDR2 is YNNKEL (reference sequence). Here the CDR3 reads CASIRGEGTGELFF. For the CDR3, the DNA is TGTGCCAGCATAAGGGGCGAAGGTACCGGGGAGCTGTTTTTT.

The chain combines TRBV19 with TRBJ1-3, with 9 bases matching TRBD1. The CDR3 is made up of 15 amino acids. CDR1 and CDR2 (germline): LNHDA, SQIVND (reference sequence). V dropped 3 bases and J dropped 5; count of bases not matched to a gene: 5. The CDR3 nucleotides read TGTGCCAGTAGTATCGGGACAGGGTCAAGAAACACCATATATTTT. Translated, it gives CASSIGTGSRNTIYF.

The chain uses TRBV5-1 and TRBJ2-1; TRBD2 matches 8 bases. The CDR3 is made up of 16 amino acids. J gave up 7 bases and V 4 bases, and 13 bases lay outside the gene matches. Germline lookup yields CDR1 SGHRS and CDR2 YFSETQ. The CDR3 DNA sequence: TGCGCCAGCAGCGTAAATTCCGGGAGGGTGGGGAATGAGCAGTTCTTC. Its protein product is CASSVNSGRVGNEQFF.

The CDR3 here is CASSSVAGKEKLFF. CDR3 sequence (DNA): TGTGCCAGCAGCTCAGTAGCGGGGAAGGAAAAACTGTTTTTT. This chain links TRBV7-9 with TRBJ1-4; the D is unclear. The ends were cut back, 4 bases at V and 8 bases at J, with 14 bases in the middle. Germline V gene data show CDR1 as SEHNR and CDR2 as FQNEAQ (reference sequence). The CDR3 totals 14 residues.

The chain's CDR3 is CASSQDPSPLHF. DNA of the CDR3: TGTGCCAGTAGTCAAGATCCTTCACCCCTCCACTTT. The chain recombines TRBV19 with TRBJ1-6; D unresolved. CDR1 and CDR2 (germline): LNHDA, SQIVND (reference sequence). V lost 5 bases to trimming and J lost 9 bases, with 8 bases between them. This CDR3 has 12 residues.

The rearrangement joins TRBV5-4 to TRBJ1-2, with a possible D match to TRBD1 (6 bases). The length of the CDR3 is 15 residues. Germline V gene sequence: CDR1 SGHNT, CDR2 YYREEE (reference sequence). The V end lost 0 bases, the J end lost 2 bases, and 11 bases lay between the germline ends. The DNA for the CDR3 is TGTGCCAGCAGCTTGGTGCAGGGGTCAAACTATGGCTACACCTTC. It specifies CASSLVQGSNYGYTF.

The chain carries TRBV4-3 and TRBJ1-2; no definite D call. The CDR3 runs to 15 residues. V dropped 0 bases and J dropped 0 bases, with 8 bases sitting between them. Germline V gene sequence: CDR1 LGHNA, CDR2 YSLEER. CDR3 in amino acids: CASSQDSATNYGYTF. The DNA of the CDR3 is TGCGCCAGCAGCCAAGATTCCGCAACTAACTATGGCTACACCTTC.

With regard to this clone: A read error may produce the germline difference seen at one junction end. This chain uses TRBV18 with TRBJ2-1; 7 bases map to TRBD1. CDR1 is KGHSH and CDR2 is LQKENI in the germline V gene. This CDR3 has 16 amino acids. The CDR3 region is CASSPQGNGYYNEQFF. The DNA for the CDR3 is TGTGCCAGCTCGCCACAGGGGAATGGCTACTACAATGAGCAGTTCTTC.

This clone has just a few counts. The chain combines TRBV7-8 with TRBJ2-6; 8 nucleotides align to TRBD2. Germline trimming cut 0 bases from V and 0 bases from J; bases unmatched to any gene: 4. The CDR3 runs to 18 residues. From germline, CDR1 is SGHVS and CDR2 FQNEAQ. CDR3 sequence reads: CASSLAGLDFSGANVLTF. CDR3 nucleotides: TGTGCCAGCAGCTTAGCGGGACTAGACTTCTCTGGGGCCAACGTCCTGACTTTC. The entire variable domain, with the rest obtained from reference TRBV7-8 and TRBJ2-6, is as follows: GAGVSQSPRYKVAKRGQDVALRCDPISGHVSLFWYQQALGQGPEFLTYFQNEAQLDKSGLPSDRFFAERPEGSVSTLKIQRTQQEDSAVYLCASSLAGLDFSGANVLTFGAGSRLTVL.

The CDR3 is CASSLSGNSPLHF. CDR3 coding DNA: TGTGCCAGCAGCTTGTCAGGGAATTCACCCCTCCACTTT. The rearrangement links TRBV5-6 to TRBJ1-6; the D gene is possibly TRBD1 (5 bases). V was pared by 1 base and J by 7 bases, with 6 bases between. CDR3 length: 13 residues. CDR1 is SGHDT, CDR2 YYEEEE, per germline.

The rearrangement joins TRBV30 to TRBJ2-5; TRBD2 might be the D (6 bases). Trimming removed 7 bases from V and 5 bases from J, with 8 bases in between. This CDR3 contains 10 residues. Germline loops: CDR1 GTSNPN, CDR2 SVGIG (reference sequence). The CDR3 sequence is CAFGGETQYF. The CDR3 coding sequence is TGTGCCTTTGGGGGGGAGACCCAGTACTTC.

This clone was recorded a few times. The rearrangement uses TRBV7-6 and TRBJ2-7, with 9 bases lining up with TRBD2. Germline V gene data show CDR1 as SGHVS and CDR2 as FNYEAQ. The V and J ends lost 5 bases and 1 base, in that order; junction bases with no gene match: 9. The CDR3 totals 16 residues. The CDR3 protein is CASSPLAGGPSYEQYF. DNA of the CDR3: TGTGCCAGCAGCCCCTTGGCGGGAGGGCCTTCCTACGAGCAGTACTTC.

The gene calls are TRBV5-5 and TRBJ2-7; 7 bases align to TRBD1. The CDR3 extends over 15 amino acids. J lost 0 bases, V lost 3 bases, and 6 bases had no gene match. Germline CDR1 SGHKS, CDR2 YYEKEE (reference sequence). CDR3 amino acids: CASSSGTVLSYEQYF. The CDR3 DNA sequence: TGTGCCAGCAGCTCTGGGACAGTCCTCTCCTACGAGCAGTACTTC.

The sample holds a few counts of this clone. The chain uses TRBV7-2 and TRBJ1-5; 7 nucleotides match TRBD1. The V segment lost 5 bases and the J segment 3 bases; nucleotides outside the gene matches: 7. The CDR3 is 15 amino acids. CDR1 SGHTA and CDR2 FQGNSA come from the germline V gene. CDR3 bases: TGTGCCAGCAGCAAACCCGGGACAGACAATCAGCCCCAGCATTTT. Encoded protein: CASSKPGTDNQPQHF.

Ten or more counts support this clone. Other DNA sequences of this sample code for an identical CDR3. The V call is TRBV6-2 or TRBV6-3, the J call TRBJ1-5; 8 nucleotides agree with TRBD1. After removal of 2 bases from V and 6 bases from J, the junction contained 6 bases not matched to a gene. This CDR3 is built from 15 residues. Germline V lookup: CDR1 MNHEY, CDR2 SVGEGT. CDR3 amino acids: CASSYAGGGGQPQHF. The CDR3 DNA follows: TGTGCCAGCAGTTACGCAGGGGGCGGGGGTCAGCCCCAGCATTTT.

This chain connects TRBV7-9 to TRBJ2-1, with unresolved D. The CDR3 contains 14 residues. V lost 6 bases and J 8 bases, leaving 17 bases between the germline ends. The V gene's germline CDR1 is SEHNR and CDR2 FQNEAQ (reference sequence). CDR3 residues: CASRPKVTVDEQFF. CDR3 in DNA: TGTGCCAGCAGGCCCAAGGTAACGGTAGATGAGCAGTTCTTC.